These 8 T cell receptor beta chains were all obtained from the same sample, sequenced in a study of T cell changes during pregnancy in multiple sclerosis. Data came from immunoSEQ multiplex PCR; TCRdb stores just in-frame clones and leaves some out. The data show 65,000 to 80,000 clones, 90% to 95% seen once. Sequenced here: peripheral blood, sampled in the first trimester of pregnancy. Receptors were obtained from a female donor with multiple sclerosis, enrolled in a pregnancy study.

This sequence joins TRBV19 and TRBJ2-2; possibly TRBD1 for D (5 bases). V lost 3 bases and J 2 bases, leaving 16 bases between the germline ends. The V gene's germline CDR1 is LNHDA and CDR2 SQIVND (reference sequence). The CDR3 runs to 17 residues. In DNA, the CDR3 is TGTGCCAGTAGTATTCTTGGACATATCGGTAACACCGGGGAGCTGTTTTTT. This codes for CASSILGHIGNTGELFF.

The chain uses TRBV5-1 and TRBJ2-1, with TRBD1 matching over 8 bases. V was clipped by 0 bases and J by 1 base; unmatched bases: 3. The CDR3 has 16 residues. Per the germline V gene, CDR1 is SGHRS and CDR2 is YFSETQ. CDR3 in DNA: TGCGCCAGCAGCTTGGCAGGGGGCAGGTCCTACAATGAGCAGTTCTTC. As protein: CASSLAGGRSYNEQFF.

V is TRBV2 and J is TRBJ1-5; D is unclear. This CDR3 comprises 12 residues. The germline V gene has CDR1 SNHLY and CDR2 FYNNEI. Trimming cost V 6 bases and J 6 bases, with 9 bases left between them. CDR3 DNA sequence: TGTGCCAGCAGAGCTGGGAGTCAGCCCCAGCATTTT. Translated, it gives CASRAGSQPQHF.

The V call is TRBV30, the J call TRBJ1-5; D gene ambiguous. The germline V gene encodes CDR1 GTSNPN and CDR2 SVGIG (reference sequence). The CDR3 spans 13 residues. V was cut by 6 bases and J by 7 bases, with 16 bases left in between. The CDR3 DNA follows: TGTGCCTGTTCAACGAGCTCGGGACAGCCCCAGCATTTT. Its protein product is CACSTSSGQPQHF.

This chain links TRBV6-6 with TRBJ1-5; 8 bases fit TRBD1. The CDR3 covers 13 residues. Looked up from germline, CDR1 is MNHNY and CDR2 is SVGAGI (reference sequence). The V segment lost 7 bases and the J segment 5 bases; nucleotides outside the gene matches: 4. The CDR3 DNA reads as TGTGCCAGCACAAAGACAGGGGATCAGCCCCAGCATTTT. Protein sequence: CASTKTGDQPQHF.

The chain employs TRBV11-3 and TRBJ1-2, with 8 bases identical to TRBD1. The CDR3 totals 18 residues. Germline V CDR1 and CDR2: SGHNT, YENEEA. V was clipped by 3 bases and J by 2 bases; unmatched bases: 14. The DNA of the CDR3 is TGTGCCAGCAGCTTGGAGATTCCCCAGGGGGCCTTAAACTATGGCTACACCTTC. Protein: CASSLEIPQGALNYGYTF.

Here the CDR3 reads CASREQGLARTGELFF. CDR3 DNA sequence: TGTGCCAGCAGAGAGCAGGGACTAGCGCGCACCGGGGAGCTGTTTTTT. The chain has TRBV7-2 and TRBJ2-2, with 10 bases aligning to TRBD2. Germline V lookup: CDR1 SGHTA, CDR2 FQGNSA. The CDR3 length is 16 residues. After removal of 6 bases from V and 4 bases from J, the junction contained 8 bases not matched to a gene. Together with reference TRBV7-2 and TRBJ2-2, the CDR3 gives the full variable domain: GAGVSQSPSNKVTEKGKDVELRCDPISGHTALYWYRQSLGQGLEFLIYFQGNSAPDKSGLPSDRFSAERTGGSVSTLTIQRTQQEDSAVYLCASREQGLARTGELFFGEGSRLTVL.

V and J are TRBV28 and TRBJ1-1; TRBD1 aligns across 8 bases. The V and J ends lost 3 bases and 3 bases, in that order; junction bases with no gene match: 6. The CDR3 sequence is 15 residues long. CDR1 and CDR2 from the germline V gene are MDHEN and SYDVKM. The CDR3 loop is CASSFLDRVYTEAFF. CDR3 nucleotides: TGTGCCAGCAGTTTCCTGGACAGGGTGTACACTGAAGCTTTCTTT.